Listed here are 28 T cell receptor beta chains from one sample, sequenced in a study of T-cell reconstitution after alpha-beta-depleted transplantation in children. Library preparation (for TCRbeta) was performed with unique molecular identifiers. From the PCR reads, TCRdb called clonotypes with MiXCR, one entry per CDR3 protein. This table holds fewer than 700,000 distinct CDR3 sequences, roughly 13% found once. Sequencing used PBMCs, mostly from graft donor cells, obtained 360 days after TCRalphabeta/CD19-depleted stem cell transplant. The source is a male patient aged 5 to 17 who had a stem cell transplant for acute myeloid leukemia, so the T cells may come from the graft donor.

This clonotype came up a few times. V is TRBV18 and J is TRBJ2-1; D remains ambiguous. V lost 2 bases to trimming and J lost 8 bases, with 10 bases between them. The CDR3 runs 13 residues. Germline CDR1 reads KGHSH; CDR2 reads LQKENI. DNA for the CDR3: TGTGCCAGCTCACCAAGCGAGATCCATGAGCAGTTCTTC. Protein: CASSPSEIHEQFF.

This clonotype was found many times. Written as DNA, the CDR3 is TGTGCCAGCAGTTCATCGGGAATCACCGGGGAGCTGTTTTTT. It codes for CASSSSGITGELFF. The chain combines TRBV27 with TRBJ2-2; D might be TRBD2 (5 bases). The CDR3 runs to 14 residues. Trimming removed 4 bases at V and 4 bases at J, with 10 bases between. Germline V CDR1 and CDR2: MNHEY, SMNVEV (reference sequence).

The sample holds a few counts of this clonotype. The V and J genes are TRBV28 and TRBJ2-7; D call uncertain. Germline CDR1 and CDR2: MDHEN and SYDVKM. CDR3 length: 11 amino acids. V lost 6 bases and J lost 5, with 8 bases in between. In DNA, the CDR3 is TGTGCCAGCAGCCCTACTAACGAGCAGTACTTC. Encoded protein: CASSPTNEQYF.

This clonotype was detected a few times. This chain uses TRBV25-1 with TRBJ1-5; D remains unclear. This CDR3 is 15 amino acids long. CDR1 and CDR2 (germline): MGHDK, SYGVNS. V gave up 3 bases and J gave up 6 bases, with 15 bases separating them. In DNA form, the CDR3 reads TGTGCCAGCAGTGAGCTTGAGTTCCTGGGTCAGCCCCAGCATTTT. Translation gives CASSELEFLGQPQHF.

CDR3 residues: CASSSGQGIGELFF. In nucleotides, the CDR3 is TGTGCCAGCAGCTCGGGACAGGGGATCGGGGAGCTGTTTTTT. V and J are TRBV13 and TRBJ2-2; 10 positions agree with TRBD1. Germline V gene sequence: CDR1 PRHDT, CDR2 FYEKMQ (reference sequence). V lost 4 bases, J lost 7 bases, and 3 bases stayed unmatched. This CDR3 region has 14 residues. The full variable domain, with the rest looked up from reference TRBV13 and TRBJ2-2, is AAGVIQSPRHLIKEKRETATLKCYPIPRHDTVYWYQQGPGQDPQFLISFYEKMQSDKGSIPDRFSAQQFSDYHSELNMSSLELGDSALYFCASSSGQGIGELFFGEGSRLTVL.

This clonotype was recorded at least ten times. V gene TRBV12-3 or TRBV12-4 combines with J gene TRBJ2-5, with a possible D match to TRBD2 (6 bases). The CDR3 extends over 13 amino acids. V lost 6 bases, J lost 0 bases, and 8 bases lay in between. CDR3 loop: CASRRDYQETQYF. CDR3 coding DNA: TGTGCCAGCAGACGGGACTACCAAGAGACCCAGTACTTC.

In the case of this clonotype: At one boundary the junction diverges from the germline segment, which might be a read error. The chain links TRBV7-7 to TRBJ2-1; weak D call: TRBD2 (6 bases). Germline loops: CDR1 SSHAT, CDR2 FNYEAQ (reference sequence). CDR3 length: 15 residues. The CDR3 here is CASSLSASVSNEQFF. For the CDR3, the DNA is TGTGCTAGCAGCCTCTCAGCTAGCGTATCCAATGAGCAGTTCTTC.

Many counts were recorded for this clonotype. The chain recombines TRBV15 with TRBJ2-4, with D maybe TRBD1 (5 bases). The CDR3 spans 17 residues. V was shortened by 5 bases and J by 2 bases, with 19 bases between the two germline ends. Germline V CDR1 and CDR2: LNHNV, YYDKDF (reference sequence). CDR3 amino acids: CATSAILDGATKNIQYF. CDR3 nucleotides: TGTGCCACCAGCGCTATATTGGATGGGGCAACCAAAAACATTCAGTACTTC.

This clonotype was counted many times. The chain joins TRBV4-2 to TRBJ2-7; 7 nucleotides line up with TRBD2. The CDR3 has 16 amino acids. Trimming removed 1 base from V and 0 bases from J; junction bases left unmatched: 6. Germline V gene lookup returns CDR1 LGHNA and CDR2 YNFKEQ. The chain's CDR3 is CASSQAVGEGSYEQYF. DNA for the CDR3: TGTGCCAGCAGCCAAGCTGTGGGGGAGGGCTCCTACGAGCAGTACTTC.

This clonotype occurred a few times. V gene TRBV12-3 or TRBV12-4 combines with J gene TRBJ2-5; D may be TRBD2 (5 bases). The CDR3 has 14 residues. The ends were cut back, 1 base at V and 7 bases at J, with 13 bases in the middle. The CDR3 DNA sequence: TGTGCCAGCAGTTTAGGGACTTCTGTTGGGACCCAGTACTTC. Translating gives CASSLGTSVGTQYF.

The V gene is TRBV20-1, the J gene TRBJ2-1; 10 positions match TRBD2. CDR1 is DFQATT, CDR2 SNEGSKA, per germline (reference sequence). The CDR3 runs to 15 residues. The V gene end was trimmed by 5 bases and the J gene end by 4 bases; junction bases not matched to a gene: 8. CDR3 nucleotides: TGCAGTGCTCTCACCGGGACTAGCGCATACAATGAGCAGTTCTTC. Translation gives CSALTGTSAYNEQFF.

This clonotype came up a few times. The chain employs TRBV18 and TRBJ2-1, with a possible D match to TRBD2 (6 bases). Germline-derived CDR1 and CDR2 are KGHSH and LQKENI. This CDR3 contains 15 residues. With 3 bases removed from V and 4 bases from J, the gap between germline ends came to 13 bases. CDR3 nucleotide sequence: TGTGCCAGCTCACCTGTCGGGCGGGGATACAATGAGCAGTTCTTC. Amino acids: CASSPVGRGYNEQFF.

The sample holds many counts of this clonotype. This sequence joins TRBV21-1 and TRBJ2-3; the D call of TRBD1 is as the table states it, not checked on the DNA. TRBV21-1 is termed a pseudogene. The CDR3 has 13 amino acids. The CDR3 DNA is TGTGCCAGCCAGCGGGACCGCACAGATACGCAGTATTTT. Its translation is CASQRDRTDTQYF.

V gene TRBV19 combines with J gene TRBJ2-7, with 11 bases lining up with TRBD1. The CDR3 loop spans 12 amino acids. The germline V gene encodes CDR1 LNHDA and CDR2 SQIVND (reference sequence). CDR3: CATGTGGFEQYF. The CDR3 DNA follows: TGTGCGACAGGGACAGGGGGTTTCGAGCAGTACTTC.

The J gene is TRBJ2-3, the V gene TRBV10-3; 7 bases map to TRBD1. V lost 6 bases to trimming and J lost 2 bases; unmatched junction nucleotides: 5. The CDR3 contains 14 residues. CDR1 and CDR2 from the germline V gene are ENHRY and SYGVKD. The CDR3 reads CAISLGQITDTQYF. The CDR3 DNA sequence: TGTGCCATCAGCTTGGGACAGATCACAGATACGCAGTATTTT.

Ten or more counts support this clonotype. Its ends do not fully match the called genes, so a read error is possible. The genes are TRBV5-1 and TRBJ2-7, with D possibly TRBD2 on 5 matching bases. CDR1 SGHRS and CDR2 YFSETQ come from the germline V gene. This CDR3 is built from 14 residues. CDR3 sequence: CASSLDRGSYEQYF. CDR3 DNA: TGTGCCAGCAGCTTAGATCGGGGTTCCTACGAGCAGTACTTC.

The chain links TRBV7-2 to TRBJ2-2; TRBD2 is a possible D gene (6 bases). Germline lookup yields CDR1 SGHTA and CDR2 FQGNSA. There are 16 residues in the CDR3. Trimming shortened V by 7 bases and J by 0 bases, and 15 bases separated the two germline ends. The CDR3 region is CASTVTGTSNTGELFF. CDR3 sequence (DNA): TGTGCCAGCACCGTTACCGGGACTTCGAACACCGGGGAGCTGTTTTTT.

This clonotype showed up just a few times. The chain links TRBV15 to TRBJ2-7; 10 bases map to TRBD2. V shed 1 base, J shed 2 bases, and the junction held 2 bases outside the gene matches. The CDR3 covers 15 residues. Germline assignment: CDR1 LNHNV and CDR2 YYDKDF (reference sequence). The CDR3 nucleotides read TGTGCCACCAGCAGAGGGCTAGCGGGAGCCTACGAGCAGTACTTC. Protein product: CATSRGLAGAYEQYF.

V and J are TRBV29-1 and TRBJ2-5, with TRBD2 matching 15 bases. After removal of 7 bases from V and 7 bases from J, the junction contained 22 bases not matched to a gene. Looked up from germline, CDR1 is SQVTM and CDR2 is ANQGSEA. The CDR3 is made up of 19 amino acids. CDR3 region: CSAESQAPPGLAGGWTQYF. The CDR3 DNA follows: TGCAGCGCCGAAAGCCAGGCCCCCCCGGGACTAGCGGGAGGATGGACCCAGTACTTC.

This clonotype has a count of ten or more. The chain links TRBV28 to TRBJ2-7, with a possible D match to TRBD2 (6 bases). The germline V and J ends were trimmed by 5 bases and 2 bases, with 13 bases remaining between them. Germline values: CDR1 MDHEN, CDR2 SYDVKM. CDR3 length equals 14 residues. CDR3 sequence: CASSLPKRAYEQYF. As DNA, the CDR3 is TGTGCCAGCAGTCTCCCCAAGCGGGCCTACGAGCAGTACTTC. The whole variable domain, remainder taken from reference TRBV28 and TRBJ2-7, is DVKVTQSSRYLVKRTGEKVFLECVQDMDHENMFWYRQDPGLGLRLIYFSYDVKMKEKGDIPEGYSVSREKKERFSLILESASTNQTSMYLCASSLPKRAYEQYFGPGTRLTVT.

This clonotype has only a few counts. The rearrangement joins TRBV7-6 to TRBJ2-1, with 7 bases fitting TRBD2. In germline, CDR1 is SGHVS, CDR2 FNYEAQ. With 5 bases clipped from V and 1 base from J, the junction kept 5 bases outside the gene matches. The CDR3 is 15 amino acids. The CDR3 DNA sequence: TGTGCCAGCAGCGAACTAGCGCGGTCCTACAATGAGCAGTTCTTC. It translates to CASSELARSYNEQFF.

As DNA, the CDR3 is TGTGCCAGCAGCGAAGGGCCTTGGGACAGGCCCTACGAGCAGTACTTC. It specifies CASSEGPWDRPYEQYF. This sequence joins TRBV14 and TRBJ2-7; TRBD1 matches at 8 bases. Germline V lookup: CDR1 SGHDN, CDR2 FVKESK. The CDR3 runs 16 residues. The V gene end was trimmed by 5 bases and the J gene end by 2 bases; junction bases not matched to a gene: 11. The full variable domain, completed using reference TRBV14 and TRBJ2-7, is EAGVTQFPSHSVIEKGQTVTLRCDPISGHDNLYWYRRVMGKEIKFLLHFVKESKQDESGMPNNRFLAERTGGTYSTLKVQPAELEDSGVYFCASSEGPWDRPYEQYFGPGTRLTVT.

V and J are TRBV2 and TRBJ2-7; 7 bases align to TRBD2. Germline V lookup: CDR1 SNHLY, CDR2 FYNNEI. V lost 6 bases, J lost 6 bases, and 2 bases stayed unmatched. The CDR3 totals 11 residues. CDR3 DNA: TGTGCCAGCAGGGGAGGGGCCGAGCAGTACTTC. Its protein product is CASRGGAEQYF.

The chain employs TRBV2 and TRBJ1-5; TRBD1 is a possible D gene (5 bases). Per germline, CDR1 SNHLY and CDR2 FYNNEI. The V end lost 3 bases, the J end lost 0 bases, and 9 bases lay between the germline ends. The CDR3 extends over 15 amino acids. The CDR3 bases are TGTGCCAGCAGTGAGAGGGGCCTTAGCAATCAGCCCCAGCATTTT. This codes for CASSERGLSNQPQHF.

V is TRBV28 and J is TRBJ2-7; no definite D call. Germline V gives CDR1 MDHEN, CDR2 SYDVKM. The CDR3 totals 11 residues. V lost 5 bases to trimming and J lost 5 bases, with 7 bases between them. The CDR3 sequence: CASSPWDEQYF. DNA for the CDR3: TGTGCCAGCAGTCCCTGGGACGAGCAGTACTTC. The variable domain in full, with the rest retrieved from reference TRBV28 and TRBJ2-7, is DVKVTQSSRYLVKRTGEKVFLECVQDMDHENMFWYRQDPGLGLRLIYFSYDVKMKEKGDIPEGYSVSREKKERFSLILESASTNQTSMYLCASSPWDEQYFGPGTRLTVT.

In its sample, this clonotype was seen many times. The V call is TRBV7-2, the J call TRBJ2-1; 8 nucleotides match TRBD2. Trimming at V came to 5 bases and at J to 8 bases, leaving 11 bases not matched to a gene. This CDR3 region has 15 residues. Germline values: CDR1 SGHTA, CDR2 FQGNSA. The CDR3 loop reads CASSPTGTRGDEQFF. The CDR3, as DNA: TGTGCCAGCAGCCCGACTGGGACTAGGGGCGATGAGCAGTTCTTC.

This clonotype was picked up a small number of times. The CDR3 sequence: CASSLVGTGGGGYTF. In nucleotides, the CDR3 is TGTGCCAGCAGCTTAGTCGGGACAGGGGGCGGCGGCTACACCTTC. This rearrangement joins TRBV5-5 to TRBJ1-2; 12 bases agree with TRBD1. CDR1 is SGHKS and CDR2 is YYEKEE in the germline V gene (reference sequence). After removal of 2 bases from V and 8 bases from J, the junction contained 7 bases not matched to a gene. CDR3 size: 15 residues. The full variable domain, completed using reference TRBV5-5 and TRBJ1-2, is DAGVTQSPTHLIKTRGQQVTLRCSPISGHKSVSWYQQVLGQGPQFIFQYYEKEERGRGNFPDRFSARQFPNYSSELNVNALLLGDSALYLCASSLVGTGGGGYTFGSGTRLTVV.

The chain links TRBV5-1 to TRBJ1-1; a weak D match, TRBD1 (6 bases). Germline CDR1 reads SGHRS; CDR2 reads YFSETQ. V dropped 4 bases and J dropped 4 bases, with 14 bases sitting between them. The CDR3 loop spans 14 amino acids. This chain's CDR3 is CASSQRGGATEAFF. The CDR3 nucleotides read TGCGCCAGCAGCCAGAGAGGGGGGGCCACTGAAGCTTTCTTT.